The sequence of this T cell receptor beta chain was determined in a study of cytomegalovirus exposure and HLA in healthy donors. Study-level results: Using the classifier, cytomegalovirus status was reportedly diagnosed with high specificity and sensitivity.

The PCR contained 60 Vbeta and 13 Jbeta primers. Libraries were prepared by immunoSEQ multiplex PCR; TCRdb keeps only in-frame clonotypes and omits some of them. The sample has some 140,000 clones, 70% to 80% seen once. This CDR3 spans 13 amino acids. V gave up 6 bases and J gave up 4 bases, with 13 bases separating them. Germline V gene data show CDR1 as SEHNR and CDR2 as FQNEAQ (reference sequence). On this clone: The antigen is not known.

The TCR comes from a woman aged 50 to 60 in good health and CMV-seropositive. The rearrangement uses TRBV7-9 and TRBJ2-7, with D maybe TRBD2 (6 bases). Sequencing input: PBMCs. This CDR3 reads CASSPGRGYEQYF. Here the CDR3 DNA reads TGTGCCAGCAGTCCGGGACGGGGGTACGAGCAGTACTTC. The full variable domain, with the rest looked up from reference TRBV7-9 and TRBJ2-7, is DTGVSQNPRHKITKRGQNVTFRCDPISEHNRLYWYRQTLGQGPEFLTYFQNEAQLEKSRLLSDRFSAERPKGSFSTLEIQRTEQGDSAMYLCASSPGRGYEQYFGPGTRLTVT.